One sample yielded the 14 T cell receptor beta chains listed below, sequenced in a study of blood T cell repertoires in COVID-19. This table comes from immunoSEQ multiplex PCR, and its TCRdb copy is limited to in-frame clones, with some not included. Of under 150,000 clones in the sample, around four fifths were seen once. Sequenced material: peripheral blood. These receptor sequences come from a woman aged 40 to 50 with active or convalescent COVID-19.

This clone has just one count. The rearrangement uses TRBV10-3 and TRBJ1-4; D unresolved. V was clipped by 9 bases and J by 0 bases, with 8 bases between them. This CDR3 region has 13 residues. Germline CDR1 ENHRY, CDR2 SYGVKD. Written as DNA, the CDR3 is TGTGCCATTGGCGGTGCAACTAATGAAAAACTGTTTTTT. Protein: CAIGGATNEKLFF.

This rearrangement joins TRBV10-3 to TRBJ1-6; 7 bases agree with TRBD1. V dropped 10 bases and J dropped 7; count of bases not matched to a gene: 7. This CDR3 spans 13 amino acids. Germline V gene sequence: CDR1 ENHRY, CDR2 SYGVKD. DNA for the CDR3: TGTGCCACGTACAGGGGTTGGAATTCACCCCTCCACTTT. The encoded protein is CATYRGWNSPLHF.

This clone was seen a single time. The J gene is TRBJ2-1, the V gene TRBV19; possible D gene TRBD1, 6 bases. CDR1 LNHDA and CDR2 SQIVND come from the germline V gene (reference sequence). V was trimmed by 4 bases and J by 6 bases, leaving 22 bases between them. CDR3 length: 17 residues. The CDR3 sequence: CASSKTLDSGPFNEQFF. In nucleotides, the CDR3 is TGTGCCAGTAGTAAAACGCTGGACAGCGGCCCATTCAATGAGCAGTTCTTC.

The gene calls are TRBV29-1 and TRBJ2-7; maybe TRBD2 (6 bases). CDR3 length equals 11 residues. V lost 7 bases to trimming and J lost 7 bases, with 14 bases between them. CDR1 and CDR2 (germline): SQVTM, ANQGSEA. As DNA, the CDR3 is TGCAGCGGATGGGGCGGGAAGGAGCAGTACTTC. Protein sequence: CSGWGGKEQYF.

Note on this clone: Relative to the germline gene, one junction end is altered; a read error may explain this. V gene TRBV7-7 combines with J gene TRBJ2-3; 13 bases fit TRBD2. The germline V gene encodes CDR1 SSHAT and CDR2 FNYEAQ (reference sequence). CDR3 length: 15 residues. The CDR3 is CASSSGLAGVDTQYF. The CDR3 DNA sequence: TGTGCTAGCAGCTCAGGACTAGCGGGGGTAGATACGCAGTATTTT.

This clone was seen a single time. The chain links TRBV2 to TRBJ1-1; D perhaps matches TRBD1 (5 bases). V lost 7 bases, J lost 7 bases, and 19 bases lay in between. The CDR3 spans 14 residues. Germline CDR1 reads SNHLY; CDR2 reads FYNNEI. The CDR3 sequence: CASIREGRENEAFF. In nucleotides, the CDR3 is TGTGCCAGCATCAGAGAAGGCAGGGAAAATGAAGCTTTCTTT.

This chain connects TRBV10-1 to TRBJ1-1; perhaps TRBD1 as D (6 bases). The V end lost 0 bases, the J end lost 4 bases, and 12 bases lay between the germline ends. CDR3 length: 15 amino acids. The germline V gene has CDR1 WNHNN and CDR2 SYGVQD (reference sequence). CDR3 sequence (DNA): TGCGCCAGCAGTGAGTCCGTGGGGGCGGCCACTGAAGCTTTCTTT. Its protein is CASSESVGAATEAFF.

The chain is built from TRBV6-2 or TRBV6-3 and TRBJ1-2; 9 nucleotides align to TRBD1. The CDR3 contains 16 residues. Germline assignment: CDR1 MNHEY and CDR2 SVGEGT. V was pared by 0 bases and J by 0 bases, with 2 bases of the junction left unmatched. The CDR3 is CASSYSRDRANYGYTF. CDR3 coding DNA: TGTGCCAGCAGTTACTCCCGGGACAGGGCTAACTATGGCTACACCTTC.

CDR3 nucleotides: TGTGCCAGCACCCAGGGCAGCGGCTACACCTTC. Translating it yields CASTQGSGYTF. The rearrangement uses TRBV2 and TRBJ1-2; tentative D call: TRBD1 (5 bases). This CDR3 is 11 amino acids long. The V end was cut by 7 bases, the J end by 8 bases, with 11 bases between. The V gene's germline CDR1 is SNHLY and CDR2 FYNNEI. Full variable domain (outside the CDR3, taken from reference TRBV2 and TRBJ1-2): EPEVTQTPSHQVTQMGQEVILRCVPISNHLYFYWYRQILGQKVEFLVSFYNNEISEKSEIFDDQFSVERPDGSNFTLKIRSTKLEDSAMYFCASTQGSGYTFGSGTRLTVV.

The chain carries TRBV9 and TRBJ1-1; tentative D call: TRBD1 (6 bases). The CDR3 loop spans 15 amino acids. Trimming left V 4 bases short and J 5 bases short, with 18 bases between. Germline V gene sequence: CDR1 SGDLS, CDR2 YYNGEE. The CDR3 spells CASSLPQVGATEAFF. CDR3 nucleotide sequence: TGTGCCAGCAGCCTCCCCCAGGTGGGGGCTACTGAAGCTTTCTTT.

V usage is TRBV18 and J usage is TRBJ1-3; 8 positions agree with TRBD1. J was trimmed by 0 bases and V by 2 bases; bases with no gene match: 6. CDR3 length: 17 amino acids. Germline loops: CDR1 KGHSH, CDR2 LQKENI. The DNA for the CDR3 is TGTGCCAGCTCACCATCGGGACAGGCGACCTCTGGAAACACCATATATTTT. Its translation is CASSPSGQATSGNTIYF. The full variable domain, with the rest looked up from reference TRBV18 and TRBJ1-3, is NAGVMQNPRHLVRRRGQEARLRCSPMKGHSHVYWYRQLPEEGLKFMVYLQKENIIDESGMPKERFSAEFPKEGPSILRIQQVVRGDSAAYFCASSPSGQATSGNTIYFGEGSWLTVV.

This clone has a handful of counts. This sequence joins TRBV28 and TRBJ1-5; 10 nucleotides agree with TRBD1. The ends lost 5 bases at V and 2 bases at J; junction bases unmatched: 6. CDR3 length equals 16 residues. CDR1 and CDR2 from the germline V gene are MDHEN and SYDVKM. The CDR3 sequence: CASSGDRGQGNQPQHF. In DNA form, the CDR3 reads TGTGCCAGCAGTGGTGACAGGGGGCAAGGCAATCAGCCCCAGCATTTT.

The V call is TRBV30, the J call TRBJ1-3; D gene uncertain. V was shortened by 2 bases and J by 4 bases, with 12 bases between the two germline ends. Germline V gives CDR1 GTSNPN, CDR2 SVGIG (reference sequence). This CDR3 region has 14 residues. Here the CDR3 reads CAWSSGFGGNTIYF. CDR3 bases: TGTGCCTGGAGTTCGGGGTTTGGCGGAAACACCATATATTTT.

The chain carries TRBV11-2 and TRBJ1-6, with TRBD1 identical over 10 bases. Germline lookup yields CDR1 SGHAT and CDR2 FQNNGV. J lost 0 bases, V lost 5 bases, and 7 bases had no gene match. The CDR3 is 18 amino acids. The CDR3 region has the DNA TGTGCCAGCAGCCCAAGACAGGGGGCGACCTCCTATAATTCACCCCTCCACTTT. It translates to CASSPRQGATSYNSPLHF. Full variable domain (missing parts from reference TRBV11-2 and TRBJ1-6): EAGVAQSPRYKIIEKRQSVAFWCNPISGHATLYWYQQILGQGPKLLIQFQNNGVVDDSQLPKDRFSAERLKGVDSTLKIQPAKLEDSAVYLCASSPRQGATSYNSPLHFGNGTRLTVT.